This TCR beta chain was recovered during a study of blood T cells in healthy people across ages. The CDR3 runs 14 residues. The germline gives CDR1 DFQATT, CDR2 SNEGSKA (reference sequence). Trimming cost V 2 bases and J 5 bases, with 13 bases left between them. For the second PCR, which ran for about 6 to 12 cycles, a sample-barcoded 5' primer and a J-beta primer mix were used. Researchers report that a template-switch adaptor with 12 random nucleotides tagged each cDNA molecule. TCRdb used MiXCR to reprocess the 5' RACE reads, holding one entry per CDR3 protein. The sample consists of a few hundred thousand distinct CDR3 sequences, approximately 51% of them appearing once.

The gene calls are TRBV20-1 and TRBJ2-1; D is perhaps TRBD2 (5 bases). Specimen: blood. The receptor comes from a man aged 55 to 69 in good health. The CDR3 here is CSARSSGTHNEQFF. The CDR3 DNA is TGCAGTGCTAGATCCAGCGGAACCCACAATGAGCAGTTCTTC.